These 15 T cell receptor beta chains share one sample of origin, sequenced in a study of blood T cells in healthy people across ages. For the second PCR, which ran for about 6 to 11 cycles, a sample-barcoded 5' primer and a J-beta primer mix were used. TCRdb reprocessed the 5' RACE reads with MiXCR, giving one entry per CDR3 protein. The sample has around 780,000 distinct CDR3 sequences; about 61% are singletons. Sequenced sample: blood. These receptors were taken from a middle-aged man in good health.

The table lists this clonotype with a few counts. The V gene is TRBV7-2, the J gene TRBJ2-5, with D hard to call. Gene TRBJ2-7 matches the end of the DNA better, so the J call may be wrong. Germline loops: CDR1 SGHTA, CDR2 FQGNSA. The CDR3 has 14 amino acids. CDR3 protein: CASSLASAVSEQYF. As DNA, the CDR3 is TGTGCCAGCAGCTTAGCCAGCGCAGTCTCCGAGCAGTACTTC.

The CDR3 DNA reads as TGTGCCAGCGGGAGGGGCGCGTTCGGAGGCTACACCTTC. Translated, it gives CASGRGAFGGYTF. The chain joins TRBV6-6 to TRBJ1-2, with D possibly TRBD1 on 5 matching bases. The CDR3 consists of 13 residues. Trimming stripped 8 bases from V and 8 bases from J, with 18 bases between. Germline V gene lookup returns CDR1 MNHNY and CDR2 SVGAGI (reference sequence).

The chain employs TRBV19 and TRBJ2-1, with 8 positions matching TRBD2. After removal of 3 bases from V and 9 bases from J, the junction contained 10 bases not matched to a gene. CDR1 is LNHDA, CDR2 SQIVND, per germline (reference sequence). This CDR3 spans 15 amino acids. CDR3 bases: TGTGCCAGTAGTATTCGGACTAGCACCCCCGGTGAGCAGTTCTTC. Translated: CASSIRTSTPGEQFF.

V gene TRBV20-1 combines with J gene TRBJ2-1, with 10 bases lining up with TRBD2. Per the germline V gene, CDR1 is DFQATT and CDR2 is SNEGSKA (reference sequence). Losses at the gene ends were 7 bases for V and 9 bases for J; bases not matched to a gene: 12. The CDR3 totals 14 residues. CDR3 sequence reads: CSVWFLAGVGEQFF. The CDR3 DNA follows: TGCAGTGTTTGGTTCCTAGCGGGGGTAGGTGAGCAGTTCTTC.

The chain joins TRBV20-1 to TRBJ1-2, with 7 nucleotides matching TRBD1. Per germline, CDR1 DFQATT and CDR2 SNEGSKA (reference sequence). This CDR3 is built from 16 residues. V lost 1 base and J lost 7; bases outside the gene matches: 15. Here the CDR3 reads CSARGRGKPDTLGYTF. CDR3 nucleotide sequence: TGCAGTGCTAGAGGCAGGGGGAAACCAGATACCCTTGGCTACACCTTC.

The V call is TRBV24-1, the J call TRBJ2-3; D is possibly TRBD1 (6 bases). V gave up 3 bases and J gave up 6 bases, with 12 bases separating them. The V gene's germline CDR1 is KGHDR and CDR2 SFDVKD. The CDR3 consists of 14 residues. CDR3 DNA sequence: TGTGCCACCAGTGATGAGGGGGAGCGCGATACGCAGTATTTT. As protein: CATSDEGERDTQYF.

The rearrangement links TRBV14 to TRBJ2-5; D may be TRBD2 (6 bases). V was clipped by 6 bases and J by 4 bases, with 15 bases between them. Germline-derived CDR1 and CDR2 are SGHDN and FVKESK. This CDR3 is built from 14 residues. CDR3 nucleotide sequence: TGTGCCAGCAGTCGGATTCGGGGAGGAGAGACCCAGTACTTC. Residues: CASSRIRGGETQYF.

This rearrangement joins TRBV5-1 to TRBJ2-7; 7 bases fit TRBD1. The DNA matches TRBJ2-5 better at its end, which makes the J call doubtful. The CDR3 sequence is 16 residues long. The V gene's germline CDR1 is SGHRS and CDR2 YFSETQ. The CDR3 sequence: CASSTGTAKRGETQYF. The CDR3 DNA follows: TGCGCCAGCAGCACAGGGACAGCCAAGAGAGGAGAGACCCAGTACTTC.

The chain links TRBV20-1 to TRBJ2-5; 9 bases agree with TRBD1. The J call may be in error: the DNA end matches TRBJ2-7 better. Germline V gives CDR1 DFQATT, CDR2 SNEGSKA (reference sequence). The CDR3 loop spans 12 amino acids. The CDR3, as DNA: TGCAGTGCTAGATTACAGGGGGCCGAGCAGTACTTC. It codes for CSARLQGAEQYF.

This clonotype was counted a few times. V gene TRBV3-1 combines with J gene TRBJ2-3; D is possibly TRBD2 (6 bases). Germline V CDR1 and CDR2: LGHDT, YNNKEL (reference sequence). The CDR3 is 14 residues long. V was shortened by 1 base and J by 12 bases, with 17 bases between the two germline ends. The CDR3 nucleotides read TGTGCCAGCAGCCAAGGAGTTGCGGGGTCTAACCAGTATTTT. Translating it yields CASSQGVAGSNQYF.

This chain links TRBV28 with TRBJ2-3; the match to TRBD1 covers 11 bases. J was trimmed by 2 bases and V by 2 bases; bases with no gene match: 6. This CDR3 region has 17 residues. Germline values: CDR1 MDHEN, CDR2 SYDVKM. CDR3 DNA sequence: TGTGCCAGCAGTTTACCAGGGACAGGGGGTTTCACAGATACGCAGTATTTT. Amino acid sequence: CASSLPGTGGFTDTQYF.

Remarks on this clonotype: A much larger clone differs by one base, so this may be a read error. The chain uses TRBV29-1 and TRBJ2-1; D may match TRBD1 or TRBD2 (7 bases each). This CDR3 is built from 14 residues. Trimming pared 7 bases from V and 10 bases from J, leaving 23 bases between. Germline V gene lookup returns CDR1 SQVTM and CDR2 ANQGSEA. The CDR3: CSAARGRGTKEQFF. In DNA form, the CDR3 reads TGCAGCGCCGCCAGGGGCAGGGGGACTAAGGAGCAGTTCTTC.

The J gene is TRBJ2-2, the V gene TRBV27; 7 nucleotides agree with TRBD2. With V trimmed by 0 bases and J by 6 bases, 7 bases remained unmatched. Germline CDR1 and CDR2: MNHEY and SMNVEV (reference sequence). This CDR3 comprises 16 residues. The CDR3 bases are TGTGCCAGCAGTTTATCCGGACTAGAGGCGTCCGGGGAGCTGTTTTTT. This gives the protein CASSLSGLEASGELFF.

The rearrangement joins TRBV5-6 to TRBJ2-3; possibly TRBD1 or TRBD2 for D (5 bases each). V dropped 1 base and J dropped 4 bases, with 10 bases sitting between them. CDR1 and CDR2 (germline): SGHDT, YYEEEE. The CDR3 is 14 amino acids. CDR3 region: CASSLNGAADTQYF. For the CDR3, the DNA is TGTGCCAGCAGCTTGAACGGGGCGGCAGATACGCAGTATTTT.

The chain couples TRBV7-8 to TRBJ2-3; 9 bases are shared with TRBD2. After removal of 2 bases from V and 4 bases from J, the junction contained 16 bases not matched to a gene. This CDR3 contains 19 residues. Germline V gene data show CDR1 as SGHVS and CDR2 as FQNEAQ. The chain's CDR3 is CASSLPSIGLAGIPDTQYF. DNA of the CDR3: TGTGCCAGCAGCTTACCGAGTATAGGCCTAGCGGGAATCCCAGATACGCAGTATTTT.